The sequence of this TCR beta chain was determined in a study of T cells in Graves' hyperthyroidism and ophthalmopathy. The CDR3 contains 13 residues. V lost 2 bases and J 1 base, leaving 6 bases between the germline ends. The germline gives CDR1 SGDLS, CDR2 YYNGEE. Patients were aged 18 to 65, had disease duration under 2 months, and had newly diagnosed hyperthyroidism. Clinicians diagnosed patients from clinical symptoms, serum thyroxine and TRAb, thyroid ultrasound and orbital computed tomography. Authors of the study amplified TCR beta CDR3 regions from RNA transcripts. The study used the HTBI primer set for a first-round RT-PCR of the TCR CDR3. A single record per CDR3 protein comes from TCRdb applying MiXCR to the multiplex PCR reads. The repertoire holds 270,000 or so distinct CDR3 sequences, with 25% to 30% as singletons. Study findings and constraints: Blood also carried most thyroid clonotypes expanded above 0.001. Ophthalmopathy was identified by the model a median around 6 months ahead of onset.

On this clonotype itself: Its target is unknown.

The V gene is TRBV9, the J gene TRBJ1-2; D unresolved. Specimen: blood. The receptor was isolated from a man aged 35 to 55 with Graves' hyperthyroidism that later progressed to Graves' ophthalmopathy. For the CDR3, the DNA is TGTGCCAGCAGCGTCGGCAATAACTATGGCTACACCTTC. Its protein is CASSVGNNYGYTF. Using reference TRBV9 and TRBJ1-2 for the parts outside the CDR3, the full variable domain is DSGVTQTPKHLITATGQRVTLRCSPRSGDLSVYWYQQSLDQGLQFLIQYYNGEERAKGNILERFSAQQFPDLHSELNLSSLELGDSALYFCASSVGNNYGYTFGSGTRLTVV.